The 10 T cell receptor beta chains below were found in one sample sequenced in a study of blood T cell repertoires in COVID-19. Assay: immunoSEQ multiplex PCR; the TCRdb copy retains only in-frame clones and omits some. The table shows about 40,000 clones, with about 79% occurring only once. Material for sequencing was peripheral blood. These receptors were obtained from a human donor with acute or convalescent COVID-19. The donor label of this sample is uncertain.

CDR3 residues: CASSYFAAGQPQHF. The CDR3 DNA is TGTGCCAGCAGTTACTTTGCCGCGGGGCAGCCCCAGCATTTT. The V call is TRBV6-2 or TRBV6-3, the J call TRBJ1-5; D not resolved. The V and J ends lost 1 base and 7 bases respectively, with 11 bases between them. The germline V gene encodes CDR1 MNHEY and CDR2 SVGEGT. This CDR3 contains 14 residues.

The J gene is TRBJ2-3, the V gene TRBV19; the match to TRBD2 covers 9 bases. Germline V gene sequence: CDR1 LNHDA, CDR2 SQIVND (reference sequence). This CDR3 region has 14 residues. V dropped 9 bases and J dropped 1; count of bases not matched to a gene: 5. CDR3 sequence reads: CARAGGRRTDTQYF. CDR3 in DNA: TGTGCCAGGGCGGGAGGGCGGCGCACAGATACGCAGTATTTT.

The chain links TRBV7-2 to TRBJ2-3; 9 bases match TRBD2. The germline V gene encodes CDR1 SGHTA and CDR2 FQGNSA. The CDR3 runs to 17 residues. V was clipped by 2 bases and J by 3 bases; unmatched bases: 9. CDR3 region: CASSLNSASGVTDTQYF. CDR3 nucleotides: TGTGCCAGCAGCTTAAACTCGGCTAGCGGGGTAACAGATACGCAGTATTTT.

The rearrangement links TRBV7-2 to TRBJ2-1; D may be TRBD2 (6 bases). Deletions cut 6 bases from V and 15 bases from J, with 18 bases between. CDR1 is SGHTA and CDR2 is FQGNSA in the germline V gene. The CDR3 spans 12 residues. As DNA, the CDR3 is TGTGCCAGCAGTCACGCCGGGACTGGTCCGTTCTTC. Its protein product is CASSHAGTGPFF.

This chain links TRBV5-1 with TRBJ2-5; no definite D call. This CDR3 has 12 amino acids. Trimming took 2 bases from V and 1 from J, leaving 3 bases between them. The germline V gene encodes CDR1 SGHRS and CDR2 YFSETQ. CDR3 sequence (DNA): TGCGCCAGCAGCTTCGGCCAAGAGACCCAGTACTTC. The encoded protein is CASSFGQETQYF.

V gene TRBV28 combines with J gene TRBJ2-7; 8 nucleotides match TRBD2. The CDR3 extends over 17 amino acids. Germline CDR1 is MDHEN and CDR2 is SYDVKM. J lost 0 bases, V lost 5 bases, and 12 bases had no gene match. The CDR3 protein is CASSPQGRGVSSYEQYF. In DNA form, the CDR3 reads TGTGCCAGCAGTCCCCAGGGGCGGGGGGTTAGCTCCTACGAGCAGTACTTC.

The J gene is TRBJ1-2, the V gene TRBV7-2, with 11 bases that match TRBD1. V was pared by 5 bases and J by 10 bases, with 9 bases of the junction left unmatched. Germline values: CDR1 SGHTA, CDR2 FQGNSA. CDR3 length: 14 amino acids. The CDR3 DNA follows: TGTGCCAGCAGCCCCCGGGACAGGGGGGGGGTCTACACCTTC. Residues: CASSPRDRGGVYTF.

The rearrangement joins TRBV10-3 to TRBJ1-1; unclear D gene. V lost 6 bases and J lost 4, with 15 bases in between. CDR1 is ENHRY and CDR2 is SYGVKD in the germline V gene. The CDR3 is 14 residues long. In DNA, the CDR3 is TGTGCCATCAGCCGGGAGGGAGAGAGCACTGAAGCTTTCTTT. It codes for CAISREGESTEAFF.

The chain links TRBV18 to TRBJ2-1; D is undetermined. The CDR3 is 13 residues long. Trimming removed 4 bases at V and 9 bases at J, with 13 bases between. CDR1 and CDR2 (germline): KGHSH, LQKENI. The CDR3: CASSRLGTSEQFF. The CDR3 region has the DNA TGTGCCAGCTCACGCCTAGGTACGAGTGAGCAGTTCTTC.

This rearrangement joins TRBV4-1 to TRBJ1-1; D not resolved. The CDR3 covers 14 residues. The V end was cut by 3 bases, the J end by 1 base, with 9 bases between. Germline V gene data show CDR1 as MGHRA and CDR2 as YSYEKL. CDR3 protein: CASSQIQENTEAFF. CDR3 DNA sequence: TGCGCCAGCAGCCAGATCCAGGAGAACACTGAAGCTTTCTTT.